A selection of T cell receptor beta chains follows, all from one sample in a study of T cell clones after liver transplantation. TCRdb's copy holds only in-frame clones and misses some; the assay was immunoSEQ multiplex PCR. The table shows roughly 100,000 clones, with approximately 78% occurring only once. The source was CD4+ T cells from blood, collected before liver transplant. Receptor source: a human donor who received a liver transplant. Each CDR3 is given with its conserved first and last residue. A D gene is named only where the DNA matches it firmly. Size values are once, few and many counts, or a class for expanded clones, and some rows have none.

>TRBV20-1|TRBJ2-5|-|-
TGCGGCGGACAGAATCAAGAGACCCAGTACTTC
CGGQNQETQYF
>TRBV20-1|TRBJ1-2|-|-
TGCAGTGCCCCCCGCGCAGATGGCTACACCTTC
CSAPRADGYTF
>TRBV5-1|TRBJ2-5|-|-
TGCGCCAGCAAGGTGGGCGGGGGCCCTATCCAAGAGACCCAGTACTTC
CASKVGGGPIQETQYF
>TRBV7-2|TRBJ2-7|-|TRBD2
TGTGCCAGCAGCTCGCCGGGAGGCTACGAGCAGTACTTC
CASSSPGGYEQYF
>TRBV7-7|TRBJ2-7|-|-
TGTGCCAGCAGCCCCGCCTGGGGGGTGGGGAACGAGCAGTACTTC
CASSPAWGVGNEQYF
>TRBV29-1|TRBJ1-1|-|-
TGCAGCGTTGACCCATGGGAACACACTGAAGCTTTCTTT
CSVDPWEHTEAFF
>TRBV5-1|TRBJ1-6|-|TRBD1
TGCGCCAGCAGCAACCGACAGGGAGCCTCCTATAATTCACCCCTCCACTTT
CASSNRQGASYNSPLHF
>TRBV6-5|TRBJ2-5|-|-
TGTGCCAGCAGTCCCCCGGAAGAGACCCAGTACTTC
CASSPPEETQYF
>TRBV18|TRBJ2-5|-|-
TGTGCCAGCTCAACAAGGCAGTGGTCTGGGGAGACCCAGTACTTC
CASSTRQWSGETQYF
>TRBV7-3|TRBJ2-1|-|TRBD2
TGTGCCAGCAGGCCCCCTCAGCGGGGGTACAATGAGCAGTTCTTC
CASRPPQRGYNEQFF
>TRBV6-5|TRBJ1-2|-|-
TGTGCCAGCAGTTACTCGAACCAGGGAATCTATGGCTACACCTTC
CASSYSNQGIYGYTF
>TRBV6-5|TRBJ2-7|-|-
TGTGCCAGCAGCCCCGGGACCCTCTACGAGCAGTACTTC
CASSPGTLYEQYF
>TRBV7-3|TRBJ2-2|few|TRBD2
TGTGCCAGCAGCATCGGGACTAGCGGCACCGGGGAGCTGTTTTTT
CASSIGTSGTGELFF
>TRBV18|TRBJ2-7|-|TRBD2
TGTGCCAGCTCACCTGGGGGGGTTCGGTACGAGCAGTACTTC
CASSPGGVRYEQYF
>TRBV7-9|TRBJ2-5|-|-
TGTGCCAGCAGCCCCCCGTGGGGAGTCGGGGAGACCCAGTACTTC
CASSPPWGVGETQYF
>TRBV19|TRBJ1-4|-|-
TGTGCCAGCCGCAAGGCTATAGCGACTAATGAAAAACTGTTTTTT
CASRKAIATNEKLFF
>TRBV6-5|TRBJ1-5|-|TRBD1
TGTGCCAGCGGACAGGGGAATCAGCCCCAGCATTTT
CASGQGNQPQHF
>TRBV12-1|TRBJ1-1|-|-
TGTGCCAGCAGCTCGGGGGAAACTGAAGCTTTCTTT
CASSSGETEAFF
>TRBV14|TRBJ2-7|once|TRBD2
TGTGCCAGCAGCTCGGGACTAGCGGGAGCTCACCGGGGCGAGCAGTACTTC
CASSSGLAGAHRGEQYF
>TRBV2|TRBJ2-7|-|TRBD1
TGTGCCAGCAGTCAGACAGGGTCCACCTACGAGCAGTACTTC
CASSQTGSTYEQYF
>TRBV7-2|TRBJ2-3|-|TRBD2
TGTGCCAGCAGATTAGCGGGAGGCACAGATACGCAGTATTTT
CASRLAGGTDTQYF
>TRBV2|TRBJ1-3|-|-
TGTGCCAGCAAGGATGGCGGGTCTGGAAACACCATATATTTT
CASKDGGSGNTIYF
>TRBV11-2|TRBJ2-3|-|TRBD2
TGTGCCAGCAGCTCAGCGGGGGGGAGCACAGATACGCAGTATTTT
CASSSAGGSTDTQYF
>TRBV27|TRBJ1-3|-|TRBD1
TGTGCCAGCAGTTTAGTAGGACAGGCCAACTCTGGAAACACCATATATTTT
CASSLVGQANSGNTIYF
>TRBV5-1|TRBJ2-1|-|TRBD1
TGCGCCAGCAGCTACCAGGGGGCCTACAATGAGCAGTTCTTC
CASSYQGAYNEQFF
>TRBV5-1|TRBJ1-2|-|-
TGCGCCAGCACTCAAGCCACAGGGCAAGCCGGCTACACCTTC
CASTQATGQAGYTF
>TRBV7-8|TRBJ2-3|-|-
TGTGCCAGCAGCTTGGGGATCGGGAGACGCCCAGATACGCAGTATTTT
CASSLGIGRRPDTQYF